This T cell receptor (beta chain) was captured in a study of T cells in Graves' hyperthyroidism and ophthalmopathy. On this clonotype: Its specificity is not known.

What was amplified from RNA transcripts were TCR beta CDR3 regions. The HTBI primer set was used in a first-round RT-PCR of the TCR CDR3. Via MiXCR, TCRdb re-called the multiplex PCR reads, giving one row per CDR3 protein. The table has 480,000 or so distinct CDR3 sequences, approximately 48% seen once; the top ten hold about two fifths. Findings of the study overall: Researchers report that a 13 V-J model separated ophthalmopathy from stable hyperthyroidism. The model anticipated ophthalmopathy a median approximately 6.6 months pre-onset. The blood repertoire included most of the expanded thyroid clonotypes above 0.001.

Exclusion of a patient resulted from uncontrolled infection, other autoimmune disease, pregnancy or lactation. The receptor's source is an adult woman with Graves' disease, either hyperthyroidism or ophthalmopathy (not recorded which). Sequences were obtained from peripheral blood or thyroid tissue (not recorded which).

The CDR3 is CATRPGSNSGANVLTF. Here the CDR3 DNA reads TGTGCCACCAGGCCAGGGTCTAACTCTGGGGCCAACGTCCTGACTTTC. The V call is TRBV10-3, the J call TRBJ2-6; possibly TRBD1 for D (5 bases). Trimming left V 10 bases short and J 0 bases short, with 16 bases between. CDR1 is ENHRY and CDR2 is SYGVKD in the germline V gene. This CDR3 has 16 residues.